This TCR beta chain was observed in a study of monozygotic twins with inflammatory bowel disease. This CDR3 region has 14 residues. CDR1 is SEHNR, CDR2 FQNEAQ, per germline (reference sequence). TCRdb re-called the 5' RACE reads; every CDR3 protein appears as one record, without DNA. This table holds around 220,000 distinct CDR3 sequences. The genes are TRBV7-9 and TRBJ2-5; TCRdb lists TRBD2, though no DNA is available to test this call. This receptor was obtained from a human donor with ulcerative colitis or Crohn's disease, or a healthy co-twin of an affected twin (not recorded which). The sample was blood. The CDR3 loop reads CASSLHGRLETQYF.